Below, 8 T cell receptor beta chains from the same sample are listed, as sequenced in a study of blood T cell repertoires in COVID-19. Produced via immunoSEQ multiplex PCR; TCRdb's table is partial and in-frame only. The profile shows about 370,000 clones, approximately 88% of them singletons. The specimen sequenced was peripheral blood. The receptor source for this set is a woman aged 25-40 years with COVID-19, enrolled during active disease.

CDR3 in DNA: TGTGCCAGCAGGGCGGGAGCGGGGTACAATGAGCAGTTCTTC. Protein: CASRAGAGYNEQFF. The chain has TRBV27 and TRBJ2-1; 7 bases are shared with TRBD2. Germline V gene data show CDR1 as MNHEY and CDR2 as SMNVEV (reference sequence). The CDR3 runs 14 residues. V shed 6 bases and J 4 bases; nucleotides not matched to a gene: 6.

The rearrangement links TRBV18 to TRBJ1-2; 11 nucleotides agree with TRBD1. The CDR3 length is 15 residues. Per germline, CDR1 KGHSH and CDR2 LQKENI. V shed 5 bases, J shed 3 bases, and the junction held 5 bases outside the gene matches. The CDR3: CASSSGTGGDYGYTF. The CDR3 coding sequence is TGTGCCAGCTCATCAGGGACAGGGGGAGACTATGGCTACACCTTC.

The chain combines TRBV4-1 with TRBJ1-4, with D possibly TRBD1 on 5 matching bases. Germline V gene lookup returns CDR1 MGHRA and CDR2 YSYEKL. The CDR3 runs to 13 residues. V was pared by 4 bases and J by 6 bases, with 9 bases between. This chain's CDR3 is CASSRQGDEKLFF. The CDR3 DNA is TGCGCCAGCAGCCGGCAGGGCGATGAAAAACTGTTTTTT.

Written as DNA, the CDR3 is TGTGCCAGCAGTTACGACAGGGTTGACTATGGCTACACCTTC. Encoded protein: CASSYDRVDYGYTF. This sequence joins TRBV6-6 and TRBJ1-2; the match to TRBD1 covers 7 bases. The J segment lost 3 bases and the V segment lost 2 bases, leaving 3 bases of the junction unmatched. CDR1 MNHNY and CDR2 SVGAGI come from the germline V gene (reference sequence). The CDR3 is 14 residues long.

V gene TRBV7-2 combines with J gene TRBJ2-5; TRBD1 might be the D (5 bases). V lost 5 bases and J 2 bases, leaving 18 bases between the germline ends. The germline gives CDR1 SGHTA, CDR2 FQGNSA. The CDR3 is 16 amino acids. The chain's CDR3 is CASSPGASGWQETQYF. CDR3 coding DNA: TGTGCCAGCAGCCCTGGGGCTTCAGGGTGGCAAGAGACCCAGTACTTC.

This chain connects TRBV6-7 to TRBJ2-3, with D unclear. TRBV6-7 is reported as an ORF; its role is uncertain. There are 9 residues in the CDR3. The CDR3 loop reads CAYLDTQYF. The CDR3 DNA reads TGTGCGTATCTGGATACGCAGTATTTT.

The chain employs TRBV7-2 and TRBJ1-2; 7 bases are a match to TRBD1. CDR3 length equals 13 residues. The germline V gene encodes CDR1 SGHTA and CDR2 FQGNSA. The V gene end was trimmed by 5 bases and the J gene end by 3 bases; junction bases not matched to a gene: 3. The CDR3 loop is CASSPGTDYGYTF. The CDR3 bases are TGTGCCAGCAGCCCGGGGACAGACTATGGCTACACCTTC.

The chain joins TRBV7-9 to TRBJ2-1; 8 nucleotides align to TRBD2. Germline CDR1 reads SEHNR; CDR2 reads FQNEAQ (reference sequence). There are 16 residues in the CDR3. V gave up 4 bases and J gave up 0 bases; unmatched junction bases: 5. The CDR3 reads CASSSLSGVSYNEQFF. In DNA, the CDR3 is TGTGCCAGCAGCTCCCTTAGCGGGGTCTCCTACAATGAGCAGTTCTTC.